This note documents a single T cell receptor beta chain sequence. The CDR3 sequence is 15 residues long. Germline V gene sequence: CDR1 SGDLS, CDR2 YYNGEE. These data belong to a study of T cells expressing NK-cell markers. TCRdb reprocessed the 5' RACE reads; each CDR3 protein has one entry and no DNA is given. The table for this sample gives 500,000 to 600,000 distinct CDR3 sequences. Sequenced sample: blood T cells: a sorted CD56 or NKG2C T cell subset, CD4+ or CD8+ T cells, or bulk PBMC T cells (not recorded which). The gene calls are TRBV9 and TRBJ2-3. The source of this sequence is a man younger than 30 in good health. CDR3: CASSAGTPSTDTQYF.